This TCR beta chain was observed in a study of shared clonotypes between healthy human individuals. The wider study: Three plates were used per donor for CD4 naive, three for CD4 memory, two for CD8 naive and one for CD8 memory. Study-wide points: Limitation of the genetic and exposure-history diversity represented came from the few donors.

The germline CDR1 and CDR2 sequences are SGHDN and FVKESK. This CDR3 spans 15 amino acids. Trimming took 0 bases from V and 1 from J, leaving 10 bases between them. This clone has only one observation. What it binds is unknown. Naive CD8 cells lacked CD45RO, underwent positive selection for CCR7 and left out terminally differentiated effector memory CD45RA+ cells. The donors were adults (healthy and HIV-negative) with no recent acute infections or vaccinations. Authors' analysis steps: Junction-only immunoSEQ sequences carried no quality scores, so filtering differed. The method was immunoSEQ multiplex PCR; TCRdb's version includes in-frame clones alone and lacks a portion of them. The V and J calls and clone size were taken over from that table, and D and trimming were inferred from the DNA. The sample shows about 1,900,000 clones, approximately 94% of them seen only once.

This sequence originates from a man younger than 30 in good health. The rearrangement uses TRBV14 and TRBJ2-7, with D hard to call. Sequenced sample: naive CD8+ T cells sorted from blood. The CDR3 DNA is TGTGCCAGCAGCCAAGATACGGGTTTTTCCTACGAGCAGTACTTC. Its translation is CASSQDTGFSYEQYF.